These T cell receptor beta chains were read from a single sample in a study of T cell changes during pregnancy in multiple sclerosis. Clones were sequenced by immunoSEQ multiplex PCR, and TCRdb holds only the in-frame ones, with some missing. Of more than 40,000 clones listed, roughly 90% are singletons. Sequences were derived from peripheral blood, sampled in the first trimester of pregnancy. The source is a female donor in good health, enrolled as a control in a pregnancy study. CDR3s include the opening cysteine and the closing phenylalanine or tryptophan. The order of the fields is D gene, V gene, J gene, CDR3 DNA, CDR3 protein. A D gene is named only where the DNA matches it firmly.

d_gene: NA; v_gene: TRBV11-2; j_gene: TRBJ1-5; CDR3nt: TGTGCCAGCAGCGCCGTCGGGGGAGGGGAGCCCCAGCATTTT; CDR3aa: CASSAVGGGEPQHF
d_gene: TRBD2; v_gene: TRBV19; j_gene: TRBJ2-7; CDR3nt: TGTGCCAGTAGCCCCCGGGGGGGGTCAATCTACGAGCAGTACTTC; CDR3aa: CASSPRGGSIYEQYF
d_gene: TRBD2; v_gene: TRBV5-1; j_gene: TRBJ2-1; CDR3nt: TGCGCCAGCAGCTTGGACGGCGGGAGTTCGAGGAATGAGCAGTTCTTC; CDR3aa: CASSLDGGSSRNEQFF
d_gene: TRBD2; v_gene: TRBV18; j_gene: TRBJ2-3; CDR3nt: TGTGCCAGCTCACTACTTGGCCTAGCGGGGGACACAGATACGCAGTATTTT; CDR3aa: CASSLLGLAGDTDTQYF
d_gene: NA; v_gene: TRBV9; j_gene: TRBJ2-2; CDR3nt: TGTGCCAGCAGCCCCGTGTTCAGGCGGGGAGGGGAGCTGTTTTTT; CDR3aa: CASSPVFRRGGELFF
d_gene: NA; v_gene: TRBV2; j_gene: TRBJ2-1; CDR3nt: TGTGCCAGCAGAAACCAAGGGGGGGGGAGTTCCTACAATGAGCAGTTCTTC; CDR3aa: CASRNQGGGSSYNEQFF
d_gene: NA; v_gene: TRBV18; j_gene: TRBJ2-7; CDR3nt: TGTGCCAGCTCACCTGGCATCTCCTACGAGCAGTACTTC; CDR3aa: CASSPGISYEQYF
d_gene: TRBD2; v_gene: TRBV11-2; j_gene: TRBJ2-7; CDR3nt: TGTGCCAGCAGTCAAGAGGTCGCGGGAGGGCCCTACGAGCAGTACTTC; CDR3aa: CASSQEVAGGPYEQYF
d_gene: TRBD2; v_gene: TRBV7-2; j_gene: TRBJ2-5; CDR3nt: TGTGCCAGCAGCTTAACTAGCGGGGCGCAAGAGACCCAGTACTTC; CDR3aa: CASSLTSGAQETQYF
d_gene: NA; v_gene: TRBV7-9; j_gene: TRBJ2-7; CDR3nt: TGTGCCAGCAGCGGAGGGACAGCGCAACCCTACGAGCAGTACTTC; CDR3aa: CASSGGTAQPYEQYF
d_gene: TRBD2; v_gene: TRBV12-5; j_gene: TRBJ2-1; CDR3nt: TGTGCTAGTGGTCGAGCAACTAGCGGGAGTAATGAGCAGTTCTTC; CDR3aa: CASGRATSGSNEQFF
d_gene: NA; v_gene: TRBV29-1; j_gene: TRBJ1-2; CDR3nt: TGCAGCGTTGACAGGATCCACTATGGCTACACCTTC; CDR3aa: CSVDRIHYGYTF
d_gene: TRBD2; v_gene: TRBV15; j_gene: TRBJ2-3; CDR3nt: TGTGCCACCAGCGTTAGCGGGGGGGCCTCAGATACGCAGTATTTT; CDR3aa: CATSVSGGASDTQYF
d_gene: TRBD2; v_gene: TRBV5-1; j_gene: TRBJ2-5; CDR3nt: TGCGCCAGCAGCAAGGGACTAGAAGGAGAGACCCAGTACTTC; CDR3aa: CASSKGLEGETQYF
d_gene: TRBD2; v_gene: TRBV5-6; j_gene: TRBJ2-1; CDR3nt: TGTGCCAGCAACTGGGGAGGGGCAGGCTCCTACAATGAGCAGTTCTTC; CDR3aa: CASNWGGAGSYNEQFF
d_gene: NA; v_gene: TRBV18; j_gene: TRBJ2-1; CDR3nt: TGTGCCAGCTCACCACTCTCGCTTGGTGGACCGGACAGAAATGAGCAGTTCTTC; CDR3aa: CASSPLSLGGPDRNEQFF
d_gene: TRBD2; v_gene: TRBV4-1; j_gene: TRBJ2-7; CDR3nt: TGCGCCAGCAGCCAAGATGAGCGGGGGGCCTACGAGCAGTACTTC; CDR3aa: CASSQDERGAYEQYF
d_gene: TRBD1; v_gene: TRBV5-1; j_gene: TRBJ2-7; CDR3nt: TGCGCCAGCAGCTTGGAGGGACAGCCCTACGAGCAGTACTTC; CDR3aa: CASSLEGQPYEQYF
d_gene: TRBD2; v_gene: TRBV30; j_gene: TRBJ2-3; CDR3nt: TGTGCCTGGAATAGCGGACTAGCAGCGCAGTATTTT; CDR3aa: CAWNSGLAAQYF
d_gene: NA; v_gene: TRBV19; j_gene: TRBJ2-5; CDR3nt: TGTGCCAGTAGCACAGGCCTGATGCAAGAGACCCAGTACTTC; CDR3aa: CASSTGLMQETQYF
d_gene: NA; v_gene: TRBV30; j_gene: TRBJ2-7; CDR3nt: TGTGCCTGGAGTCCCACACCTCTCGAGCAGTACTTC; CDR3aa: CAWSPTPLEQYF
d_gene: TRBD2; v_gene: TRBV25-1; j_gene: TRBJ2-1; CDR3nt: TGTGCCAGCAGTGAAAGGTATGGGCGACCGGGAGGCAATGAGCAGTTCTTC; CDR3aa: CASSERYGRPGGNEQFF
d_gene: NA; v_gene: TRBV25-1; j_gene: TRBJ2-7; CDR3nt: TGTGCCAGCAGTGAGGAGGGCCCATACGAGCAGTACTTC; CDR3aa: CASSEEGPYEQYF